The clone carrying this TCR beta chain has only a few counts. Antigen: not known. These data originate in a study of Ad26.COV2.S vaccination and SARS-CoV-2 variants. V lost 7 bases and J lost 0, with 13 bases in between. The CDR3 length is 14 residues. The germline gives CDR1 LNHDA, CDR2 SQIVND (reference sequence). Study outcomes and limitations: Vaccinees reportedly had broad spike-specific CD8+ and CD4+ T cell responses. In TCR breadth and depth analyses, total T cell responses may have been underestimated.

Treatment given: about 20 received Ad26.COV2.S at low or high dose, single or two shots; about 5 received placebo; per-sample allocation not given. The samples were gathered on day 63 after the first injection of vaccine or placebo. Some clones are missing from TCRdb's copy, which holds only in-frame ones; the method was immunoSEQ multiplex PCR. Of hundreds of thousands of clones listed, around 89% are singletons. Sequenced material: peripheral blood, taken in a trial of Ad26.COV2.S vaccine versus placebo. The chain couples TRBV19 to TRBJ2-7; D possibly corresponds to TRBD1 (6 bases). The TCR originated in a person aged 18-65 years who received the Ad26.COV2.S COVID-19 vaccine or a placebo. The CDR3 spells CASTARDTSYEQYF. The CDR3 DNA reads TGTGCCAGTACCGCTCGGGACACCTCCTACGAGCAGTACTTC.